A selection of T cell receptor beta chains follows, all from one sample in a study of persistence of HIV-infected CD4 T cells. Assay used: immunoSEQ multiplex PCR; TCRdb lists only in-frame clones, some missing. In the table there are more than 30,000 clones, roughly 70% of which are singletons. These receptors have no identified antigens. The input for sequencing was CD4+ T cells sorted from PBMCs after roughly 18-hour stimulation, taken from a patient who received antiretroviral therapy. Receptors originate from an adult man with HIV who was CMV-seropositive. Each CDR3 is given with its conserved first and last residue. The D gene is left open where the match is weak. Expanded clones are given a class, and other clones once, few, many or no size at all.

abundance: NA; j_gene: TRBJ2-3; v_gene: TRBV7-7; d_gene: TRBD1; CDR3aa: CASSPGTGAKDTQYF; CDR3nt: TGTGCCAGCAGCCCCGGGACAGGGGCAAAAGATACGCAGTATTTT
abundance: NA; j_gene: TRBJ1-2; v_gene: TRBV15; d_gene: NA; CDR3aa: CATSEEGGTTGYTF; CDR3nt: TGTGCCACCAGCGAAGAGGGGGGGACTACGGGCTACACCTTC
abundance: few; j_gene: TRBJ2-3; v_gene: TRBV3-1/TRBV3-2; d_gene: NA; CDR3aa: CASRALRTDTQYF; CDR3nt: TGTGCCAGCAGAGCGTTGAGAACAGATACGCAGTATTTT
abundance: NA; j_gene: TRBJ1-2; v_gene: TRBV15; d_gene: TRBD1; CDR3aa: CATSRPRQGATYGYTF; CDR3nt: TGTGCCACCAGCAGGCCCCGACAGGGGGCCACCTATGGCTACACCTTC
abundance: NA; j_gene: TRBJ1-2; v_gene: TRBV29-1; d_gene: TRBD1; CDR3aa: CSVGKGAGTGYGYTF; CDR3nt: TGCAGCGTCGGAAAAGGGGCCGGGACAGGCTATGGCTACACCTTC
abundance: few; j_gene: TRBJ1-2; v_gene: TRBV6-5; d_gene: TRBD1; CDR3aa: CASKGTGGGYTF; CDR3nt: TGTGCCAGCAAAGGAACAGGGGGCGGCTACACCTTC
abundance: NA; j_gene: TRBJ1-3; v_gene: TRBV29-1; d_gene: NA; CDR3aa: CSVPDSSGNTIYF; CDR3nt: TGCAGCGTTCCTGACAGCTCTGGAAACACCATATATTTT
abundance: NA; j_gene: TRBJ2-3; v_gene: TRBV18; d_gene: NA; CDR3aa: CASSPSQGNTDTQYF; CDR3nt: TGTGCCAGCTCACCCTCACAGGGAAACACAGATACGCAGTATTTT
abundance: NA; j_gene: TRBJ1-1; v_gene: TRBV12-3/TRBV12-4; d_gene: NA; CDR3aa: CASSLGTAEAFF; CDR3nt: TGTGCCAGCAGTCTAGGTACGGCTGAAGCTTTCTTT
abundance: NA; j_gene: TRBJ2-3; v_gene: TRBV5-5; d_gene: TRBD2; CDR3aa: CASSQTPGLASDTQYF; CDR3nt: TGTGCCAGCAGCCAAACACCGGGACTAGCCTCAGATACGCAGTATTTT
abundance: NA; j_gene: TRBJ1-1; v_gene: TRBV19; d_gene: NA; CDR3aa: CASSLTSGTSNTEAFF; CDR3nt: TGTGCCAGTAGTCTAACGTCCGGGACATCAAACACTGAAGCTTTCTTT
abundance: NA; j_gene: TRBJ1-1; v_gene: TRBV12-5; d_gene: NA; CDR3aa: CASGLRGGTEAFF; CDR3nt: TGTGCTAGTGGTTTAAGGGGGGGGACTGAAGCTTTCTTT
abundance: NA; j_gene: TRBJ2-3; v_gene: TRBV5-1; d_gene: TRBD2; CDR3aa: CASSVGTSGTDTQYF; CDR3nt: TGCGCCAGCAGCGTCGGGACTAGCGGCACAGATACGCAGTATTTT
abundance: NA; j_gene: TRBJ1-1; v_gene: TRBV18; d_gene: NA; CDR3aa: CASSPNWGDTEAFF; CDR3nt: TGTGCCAGCTCCCCTAATTGGGGGGATACTGAAGCTTTCTTT
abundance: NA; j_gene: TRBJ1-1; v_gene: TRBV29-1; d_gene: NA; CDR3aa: CSAYKGGQVEAFF; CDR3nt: TGCAGCGCGTACAAAGGCGGGCAGGTGGAAGCTTTCTTT
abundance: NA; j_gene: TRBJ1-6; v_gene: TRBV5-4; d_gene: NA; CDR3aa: CASSSPEIDSPLHF; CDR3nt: TGTGCCAGCAGCTCCCCCGAAATAGATTCACCCCTCCACTTT
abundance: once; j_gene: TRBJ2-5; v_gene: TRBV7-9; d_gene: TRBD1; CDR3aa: CASSWTGGETQYF; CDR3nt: TGTGCCAGCAGCTGGACAGGGGGAGAGACCCAGTACTTC
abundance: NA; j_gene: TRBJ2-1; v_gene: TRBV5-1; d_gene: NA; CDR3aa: CASSLLLGTEQFF; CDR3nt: TGCGCCAGCAGTCTCCTCCTGGGTACTGAGCAGTTCTTC
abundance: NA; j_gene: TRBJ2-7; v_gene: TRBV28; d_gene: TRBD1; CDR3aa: CASTPPEVGRDRGYEQYF; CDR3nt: TGTGCCAGCACTCCCCCGGAGGTAGGTCGGGACAGGGGTTACGAGCAGTACTTC